A selection of T cell receptor beta chains follows, all from one sample in a study of shared clonotypes between healthy human individuals. The table came from immunoSEQ multiplex PCR; TCRdb's copy has only in-frame clones and leaves some out. The table records some 1,900,000 clones, about 95% of them present only once. Sequenced material: naive CD8+ T cells sorted from blood. The receptors derive from a young man in good health. Both conserved end residues are part of each CDR3. The order of the fields is clone size, D gene, CDR3 length, V gene, J gene, CDR3 DNA, CDR3 protein. D genes are given only for firm matches. Expanded clones get a size class; other rows say once, few or many, or leave the size out.

NA,TRBD1,14,TRBV19,TRBJ2-7,TGTGCCAGTAGGATTGACAGGGACAACAACGAGCAGTACTTC,CASRIDRDNNEQYF
NA,TRBD1,14,TRBV10-3,TRBJ2-7,TGTGCCATCGCACGACAGGGTGGATTTGACGAGCAGTACTTC,CAIARQGGFDEQYF
NA,NA,17,TRBV28,TRBJ1-1,TGTGCCAGCAGTTTAGGGTTATTCGGGAACTCGGACACTGAAGCTTTCTTT,CASSLGLFGNSDTEAFF
NA,NA,12,TRBV6-5,TRBJ1-2,TGTGCCAGCAGTACCGGATCGGAGAGCTACACCTTC,CASSTGSESYTF
NA,NA,14,TRBV27,TRBJ2-5,TGTGCCAGCAGTTTGGTGACAGGAGAAGAGACCCAGTACTTC,CASSLVTGEETQYF
NA,NA,12,TRBV15,TRBJ2-7,TGTGCCACCAGCAGAGCCCCATCCGAGCAGTACTTC,CATSRAPSEQYF
NA,NA,15,TRBV5-4,TRBJ1-4,TGTGCCAGCAGCGCCCACAGGGACCCTAATGAAAAACTGTTTTTT,CASSAHRDPNEKLFF
NA,TRBD1,14,TRBV6-5,TRBJ1-2,TGTGCCAGCAGCCCGCCGGGACAGGACTATGGCTACACCTTC,CASSPPGQDYGYTF
NA,TRBD2,16,TRBV27,TRBJ2-5,TGTGCCAGCAGTCAAGGGACTAGCGGGCAAGCGGGGACCCAGTACTTC,CASSQGTSGQAGTQYF
NA,TRBD2,20,TRBV4-2,TRBJ2-3,TGTGCCAGCAGCCAAGAAAGCTCCCTAGCGGGAGTTCTGAGCCCAGATACGCAGTATTTT,CASSQESSLAGVLSPDTQYF
NA,NA,14,TRBV2,TRBJ2-1,TGTGCCAGCACAGGGTCAATCCCTAACAATGAGCAGTTCTTC,CASTGSIPNNEQFF
once,TRBD1,16,TRBV27,TRBJ2-7,TGTGCCAGCAGTTTGCACCTCTCCGGGACAGGGGGCTTGGAGTACTTC,CASSLHLSGTGGLEYF
NA,NA,14,TRBV18,TRBJ1-1,TGTGCCAGCTCACCAAGCAAGCCGAACACTGAAGCTTTCTTT,CASSPSKPNTEAFF
NA,TRBD1,16,TRBV2,TRBJ1-5,TGTGCCAGCAGGGAGGGACAGCCTCTTGGGAATCAGCCCCAGCATTTT,CASREGQPLGNQPQHF
NA,NA,16,TRBV9,TRBJ2-1,TGTGCCAGCAGTCTAGGGGGGGCGAGCTCCTACAATGAGCAGTTCTTC,CASSLGGASSYNEQFF
few,NA,9,TRBV29-1,TRBJ1-4,TGCAGCCAAAATGAAAAACTGTTTTTT,CSQNEKLFF
NA,NA,17,TRBV7-9,TRBJ2-1,TGTGCCAGCAGCGGACATAGGACTTACCGGGGGAACAATGAGCAGTTCTTC,CASSGHRTYRGNNEQFF
NA,TRBD1,13,TRBV10-2,TRBJ2-1,TGCGCCAGCAGGGACGGACTGGGACAGGAGCAGTTCTTC,CASRDGLGQEQFF
NA,TRBD2,17,TRBV12-5,TRBJ2-3,TGTGCTAGTGGTATGCCGGGACTAGCGGGAAGCACAGATACGCAGTATTTT,CASGMPGLAGSTDTQYF
NA,TRBD1,14,TRBV19,TRBJ2-7,TGTGCCAGTTCATCCGGGACAGGGTGGAACGAGCAGTACTTC,CASSSGTGWNEQYF
NA,NA,13,TRBV19,TRBJ2-5,TGTGCCAGTAGTATAGATCTGGAGGGGACCCAGTACTTC,CASSIDLEGTQYF
NA,NA,17,TRBV5-6,TRBJ2-2,TGTGCCAGCAGCTTGGGGTTAGAAGCCCTTGGGACCGGGGAGCTGTTTTTT,CASSLGLEALGTGELFF
NA,TRBD1,13,TRBV6-5,TRBJ1-2,TGTGCCAGCAGTTACCAGGGGGGCTATGGCTACACCTTC,CASSYQGGYGYTF
NA,NA,13,TRBV7-8,TRBJ1-1,TGTGCCAGCAGCTTAGTTGGTTGGCATGAAGCTTTCTTT,CASSLVGWHEAFF
NA,NA,15,TRBV6-5,TRBJ2-7,TGTGCCAGCAGTTACTCTGCGGGCCTCTCCTACGAGCAGTACTTC,CASSYSAGLSYEQYF
NA,TRBD1,15,TRBV28,TRBJ1-2,TGTGCCAGCAGTTCACCGTTAGAGGGGGCGCGTGGCTACACCTTC,CASSSPLEGARGYTF
NA,NA,13,TRBV6-5,TRBJ1-2,TGTGCCAGCAGTGCGGCAGCATACTATGGCTACACCTTC,CASSAAAYYGYTF
once,NA,15,TRBV13,TRBJ2-7,TGTGCCAGCAGCCCAAGGGAAGGCAGGGCCTACGAGCAGTACTTC,CASSPREGRAYEQYF
NA,TRBD2,18,TRBV7-2,TRBJ2-5,TGTGCCAGCAGCTTAGGGCTAGCGGGAAGATACCTCCAGGAGACCCAGTACTTC,CASSLGLAGRYLQETQYF
NA,NA,15,TRBV7-8,TRBJ2-5,TGTGCCAGCACCTTACTGGACAGTCTACAAGAGACCCAGTACTTC,CASTLLDSLQETQYF
NA,NA,12,TRBV11-2,TRBJ2-1,TGTGCCAGCAGCTTATTCCCGGATGAGCAGTTCTTC,CASSLFPDEQFF
NA,NA,13,TRBV5-5,TRBJ2-1,TGTGCCAGCAGCACCGACTCCTACAATGAGCAGTTCTTC,CASSTDSYNEQFF